This TCR beta chain was identified in a study of control samples from healthy donors and cancer patients. This clone appeared a single time. The table came from immunoSEQ multiplex PCR; TCRdb's copy has only in-frame clones and leaves some out. The sample yields 100,000 to 150,000 clones, under 95% seen once. The CDR3 is 14 amino acids. Germline V CDR1 and CDR2: KGHSH, LQKENI. Trimming took 6 bases from V and 2 from J; bases not matched to a gene: 7. The TCR was taken from a man between 50 and 59 years old with head and neck cancer. Sequenced material: PBMCs. V and J are TRBV18 and TRBJ2-7, with TRBD2 matching over 7 bases. CDR3 sequence: CASSAGRAAYEQYF. CDR3 DNA sequence: TGTGCCAGCTCCGCAGGGAGGGCCGCCTACGAGCAGTACTTC.